This T cell receptor beta chain was sequenced in a study of blood T cell repertoires in COVID-19. About the research overall: In each case, the material was cDNA or gDNA derived from T cells, B-cell-depleted T cells, or PBMCs.

The germline gives CDR1 SGHRS, CDR2 YFSETQ. The CDR3 runs to 17 residues. The V end was cut by 0 bases, the J end by 3 bases, with 13 bases between. Original methodology: Reference gene primer amplification yielded estimated nucleated cell counts. Assay used: immunoSEQ multiplex PCR; TCRdb lists only in-frame clones, some missing. V and J calls and clone size are given by that table; D and trimming were obtained from the DNA. The sample has a few hundred thousand clones, roughly 90% seen once. Adults between about 18 and 89 years of age took part from more than 20 US areas. Assignment of participants to cohorts was predicated upon participant-reported clinical history.

This TCR was sampled from a woman younger than 45 who had been exposed to COVID-19. The V and J genes are TRBV5-1 and TRBJ2-6; D perhaps matches TRBD2 (5 bases). The sample was PBMCs or T cells enriched from blood (not recorded which). CDR3 bases: TGCGCCAGCAGCTTGGCTTCCCGAGGGCTTGGGGCCAACGTCCTGACTTTC. Protein sequence: CASSLASRGLGANVLTF. Filled out from reference TRBV5-1 and TRBJ2-6, the complete variable domain reads KAGVTQTPRYLIKTRGQQVTLSCSPISGHRSVSWYQQTPGQGLQFLFEYFSETQRNKGNFPGRFSGRQFSNSRSEMNVSTLELGDSALYLCASSLASRGLGANVLTFGAGSRLTVL.